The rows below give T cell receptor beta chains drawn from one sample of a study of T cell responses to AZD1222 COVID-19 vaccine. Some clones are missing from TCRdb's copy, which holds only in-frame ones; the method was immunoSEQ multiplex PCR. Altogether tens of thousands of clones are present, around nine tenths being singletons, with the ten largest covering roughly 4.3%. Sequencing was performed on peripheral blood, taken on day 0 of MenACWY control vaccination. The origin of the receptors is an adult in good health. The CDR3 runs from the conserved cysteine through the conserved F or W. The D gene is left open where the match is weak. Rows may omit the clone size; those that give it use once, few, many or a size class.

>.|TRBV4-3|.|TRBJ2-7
TGCGCCAGCAGCCAAGAAGAAGGAGCCTACGAGCAGTACTTC
CASSQEEGAYEQYF
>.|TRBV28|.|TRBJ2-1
TGTGCCAGCAGTTTAGATTACCAGGAGACGAATGAGCAGTTCTTC
CASSLDYQETNEQFF
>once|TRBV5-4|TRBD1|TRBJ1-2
TGTGCCAGCAGCGAGACAGGGGGTAACTATGGCTACACCTTC
CASSETGGNYGYTF
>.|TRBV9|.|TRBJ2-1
TGTGCCAGCAGCGTGGCGCCTGGGCCGCCCAATGAGCAGTTCTTC
CASSVAPGPPNEQFF
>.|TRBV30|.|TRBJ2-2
TGTGCCTGGAGGGGAGACGGGAACACCGGGGAGCTGTTTTTT
CAWRGDGNTGELFF
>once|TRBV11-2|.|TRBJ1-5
TGTGCCAGCAGCCGAAGTACTAGCAATCAGCCCCAGCATTTT
CASSRSTSNQPQHF
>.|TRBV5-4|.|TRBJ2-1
TGTGCCAGCAGCTGGGACTTACAGCTTAATGAGCAGTTCTTC
CASSWDLQLNEQFF
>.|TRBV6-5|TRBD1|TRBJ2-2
TGTGCCAGCAGCAACTCAGGGGGTGGTCCCGGGGAGCTGTTTTTT
CASSNSGGGPGELFF
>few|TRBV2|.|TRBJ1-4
TGTGCCAGCACCGAGGGGGGTATGGGGTCTAATGAAAAACTGTTTTTT
CASTEGGMGSNEKLFF
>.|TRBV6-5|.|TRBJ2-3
TGTGCCAGCAGTTACAGGGGGGATACGCAGTATTTT
CASSYRGDTQYF
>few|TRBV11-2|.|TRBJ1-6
TGTGCCAGCAGGCCTATAGGTTCCGATTCACCCCTCCACTTT
CASRPIGSDSPLHF
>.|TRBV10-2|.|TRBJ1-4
TGCGCCAGCGCCGGGGATAATGAAAAACTGTTTTTT
CASAGDNEKLFF
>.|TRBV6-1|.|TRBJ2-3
TGTGCCAGCAGTGAGTGGACGGGAAACACAGATACGCAGTATTTT
CASSEWTGNTDTQYF
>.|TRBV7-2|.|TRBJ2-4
TGTGCCAGCAGCGACCCCTTTAGGATTCAGTACTTC
CASSDPFRIQYF
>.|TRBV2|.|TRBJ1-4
TGTGCCAGCAGTTTGGGGGCTAGAGAAAAACTGTTTTTT
CASSLGAREKLFF
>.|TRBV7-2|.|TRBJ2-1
TGTGCCAGCAGCCCATATAGCGCATACAATGGGCAGTTCTTC
CASSPYSAYNGQFF
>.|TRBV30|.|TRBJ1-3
TGTGCCTGGAGGGGGGGACGGCTCTCTGGAAACACCATATATTTT
CAWRGGRLSGNTIYF
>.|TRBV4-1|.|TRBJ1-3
TGCGCCAGCAGCCCACAGATCTCTGGAAACACCATATATTTT
CASSPQISGNTIYF
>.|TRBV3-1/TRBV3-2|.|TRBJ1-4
TGTGCCAGCAGCACCCGGGAGGTGAGAAATGAAAAACTGTTTTTT
CASSTREVRNEKLFF
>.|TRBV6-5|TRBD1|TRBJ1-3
TGTGCCAGCATTAGACAGGGGAGCTCTGGAAACACCATATATTTT
CASIRQGSSGNTIYF
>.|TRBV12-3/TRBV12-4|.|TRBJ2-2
TGTGCCAGCAGTTTCATGGGGGAGCTGTTTTTT
CASSFMGELFF
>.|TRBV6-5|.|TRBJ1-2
TGTGCCAGCAGCTGGACAGATAACTATGGCTACACCTTC
CASSWTDNYGYTF
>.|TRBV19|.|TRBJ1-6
TGTGCCAGTACTCAACAGAGCAATTCACCCCTCCACTTT
CASTQQSNSPLHF
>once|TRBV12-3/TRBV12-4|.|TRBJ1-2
TGTGCCAGCAGTCAAACAGGTTCTGGCTACACCTTC
CASSQTGSGYTF
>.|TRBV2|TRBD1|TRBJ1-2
TGTGCCAGCAGTGGGGAACAGGGGGGCTACACCTTC
CASSGEQGGYTF
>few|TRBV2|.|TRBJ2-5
TGTGCCAGCAGTGAAGAGACCCAGTACTTC
CASSEETQYF
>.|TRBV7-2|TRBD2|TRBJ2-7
TGTGCCAGCAGCTTTTCGCCGGGACTATACTACGAGCAGTACTTC
CASSFSPGLYYEQYF
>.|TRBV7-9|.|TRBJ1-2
TGTGCCAGCACGAAAAATCCCCTCTATGGCTACACCTTC
CASTKNPLYGYTF
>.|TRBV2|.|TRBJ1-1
TGTGCCAGCAGTGAAGGCAGGGACCGGTTTGCTTTCTTT
CASSEGRDRFAFF
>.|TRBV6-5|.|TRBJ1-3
TGTGCCAGCAGCCACAGCCCCGCTGGAAACACCATATATTTT
CASSHSPAGNTIYF
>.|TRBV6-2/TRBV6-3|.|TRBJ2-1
TGTGCCAGCAGCCGCGACGGGGATGAGCAGTTCTTC
CASSRDGDEQFF
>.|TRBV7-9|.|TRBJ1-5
TGTGCCAGCAGCGTTGACAGTGAGAATCAGCCCCAGCATTTT
CASSVDSENQPQHF
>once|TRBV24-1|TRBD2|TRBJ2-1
TGTGCCACCAGTGATCTAGGACTAGTTCAGTTCTTC
CATSDLGLVQFF
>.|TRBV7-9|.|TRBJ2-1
TGTGCCAGCAGCGACTCCTACAATGAGCAGTTCTTC
CASSDSYNEQFF
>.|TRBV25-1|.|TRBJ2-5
TGTGCCAGCAGTGACTGGGTGGAGACCCAGTACTTC
CASSDWVETQYF
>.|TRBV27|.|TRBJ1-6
TGTGCCAGCAGTTTAATAGGAGGAACCTATAATTCACCCCTCCACTTT
CASSLIGGTYNSPLHF
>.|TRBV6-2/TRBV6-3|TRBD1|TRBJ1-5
TGTGCCAGCAGTTATGGCAGGGGGCGAGGTCAGCCCCAGCATTTT
CASSYGRGRGQPQHF